The 27 T cell receptor beta chains below were found in one sample sequenced in a study of T-cell memory formation after mild COVID-19. TCRdb ran MiXCR on the 5' RACE reads and lists one entry per CDR3 protein. The sample records tens of thousands of distinct CDR3 sequences, 15% to 20% being singletons. The sequenced material came from PBMCs or a T cell subset sorted from them (not recorded which). Source of these receptors: an adult woman who had mild COVID-19 (a few samples of this study predate the infection). Cell type and time point are not known.

The chain employs TRBV7-9 and TRBJ2-1; no reliable D call. Trimming took off 7 bases at V and 1 base at J, with 8 bases between the two ends. The CDR3 runs to 13 residues. Germline assignment: CDR1 SEHNR and CDR2 FQNEAQ (reference sequence). CDR3 coding DNA: TGTGCCAGCATCCCGTGGTCCTACAATGAGCAGTTCTTC. Translating it yields CASIPWSYNEQFF.

The CDR3 loop is CASSLGGMTDTQYF. The CDR3 DNA is TGTGCCAGCAGTTTAGGGGGTATGACAGATACGCAGTATTTT. V gene TRBV12-3 or TRBV12-4 combines with J gene TRBJ2-3; the D is unclear. The CDR3 consists of 14 residues. V was trimmed by 1 base and J by 3 bases, leaving 8 bases between them.

This clonotype was detected only a few times. The CDR3 coding sequence is TGTGCCAGCAGCCTCAACTTCGGCGGGGGGAATGGAGAGACCCAGTACTTC. Its protein is CASSLNFGGGNGETQYF. This chain uses TRBV7-6 with TRBJ2-5; 8 bases agree with TRBD2. Per the germline V gene, CDR1 is SGHVS and CDR2 is FNYEAQ. The length of the CDR3 is 17 residues. V lost 5 bases and J lost 4; bases outside the gene matches: 15.

This sequence joins TRBV4-1 and TRBJ2-2; TRBD1 or TRBD2 may be the D gene (7 bases each). V was cut by 2 bases and J by 5 bases, with 12 bases left in between. CDR3 length: 15 residues. Germline V gene lookup returns CDR1 MGHRA and CDR2 YSYEKL. The DNA for the CDR3 is TGCGCCAGCAGCCAAACAGGGGAGGGGACCGGGGAGCTGTTTTTT. This encodes CASSQTGEGTGELFF.

Note on this clonotype: A read error may produce the germline difference seen at one junction end. The chain recombines TRBV13 with TRBJ2-5; D is ambiguous. The CDR3 sequence is 14 residues long. Germline lookup yields CDR1 PRHDT and CDR2 FYEKMQ (reference sequence). Here the CDR3 reads CASSLPDVPEAQYF. In nucleotides, the CDR3 is TGTGCCAGCAGCTTACCTGACGTACCAGAGGCCCAGTACTTC. The full variable domain, in which reference TRBV13 and TRBJ2-5 provide the parts outside the CDR3, is AAGVIQSPRHLIKEKRETATLKCYPIPRHDTVYWYQQGPGQDPQFLISFYEKMQSDKGSIPDRFSAQQFSDYHSELNMSSLELGDSALYFCASSLPDVPEAQYFGPGTRLLVL.

The chain employs TRBV6-4 and TRBJ1-2; 10 bases fit TRBD1. The junction had 13 bases not matched to a gene; V was cut back by 4 bases and J by 8 bases. The CDR3 runs to 16 residues. The germline V gene has CDR1 MRHNA and CDR2 SNTAGT. CDR3 sequence (DNA): TGTGCCAGCAGTGCACGATCCGGGACAGGGGCTTCCGGCTACACCTTC. It yields the protein CASSARSGTGASGYTF.

The chain is built from TRBV4-1 and TRBJ2-1; D uncertain. The germline gives CDR1 MGHRA, CDR2 YSYEKL. V lost 0 bases and J 8 bases, leaving 11 bases between the germline ends. The CDR3 runs to 14 residues. CDR3: CASSQDPAADEQFF. The DNA of the CDR3 is TGCGCCAGCAGCCAAGATCCAGCTGCGGATGAGCAGTTCTTC.

The chain recombines TRBV5-1 with TRBJ2-7; D gene uncertain. V was pared by 0 bases and J by 3 bases, with 7 bases between. CDR1 and CDR2 (germline): SGHRS, YFSETQ. This CDR3 is 13 amino acids long. In DNA form, the CDR3 reads TGCGCCAGCAGCTTGGACCCGCTCTACGAGCAGTACTTC. It translates to CASSLDPLYEQYF.

This clonotype has a count of ten or more. The CDR3, as DNA: TGCGCCAGCAGCTTGACGTCAGGGGACAAAAAAACCTACGAGCAGTACTTC. It encodes CASSLTSGDKKTYEQYF. The chain has TRBV5-1 and TRBJ2-7, with D possibly TRBD1 on 6 matching bases. Trimming removed 1 base at V and 2 bases at J, with 19 bases between. There are 17 residues in the CDR3. Germline CDR1 is SGHRS and CDR2 is YFSETQ.

This clonotype appeared a single time. The genes are TRBV3-1 and TRBJ1-1, with TRBD1 as a possible D gene (5 bases). The CDR3 has 15 amino acids. Germline CDR1 LGHDT, CDR2 YNNKEL (reference sequence). V lost 4 bases and J 2 bases, leaving 14 bases between the germline ends. As DNA, the CDR3 is TGTGCCAGCAGCCCATCTGGGGGTCCCAACACTGAAGCTTTCTTT. Translated: CASSPSGGPNTEAFF.

The sample holds one count of this clonotype. The chain combines TRBV29-1 with TRBJ1-2; TRBD1 might be the D (5 bases). Trimming left V 3 bases short and J 6 bases short, with 11 bases between. The CDR3 consists of 12 residues. Germline V gives CDR1 SQVTM, CDR2 ANQGSEA. The CDR3 loop reads CSVDQGRDGYTF. The CDR3 nucleotides read TGCAGCGTTGACCAGGGTAGGGATGGCTACACCTTC.

This clonotype was counted between two and nine times. The chain employs TRBV11-2 and TRBJ2-7; D is possibly TRBD1 or TRBD2 (5 bases each). From germline, CDR1 is SGHAT and CDR2 FQNNGV. V lost 6 bases and J lost 3, with 12 bases in between. The CDR3 runs to 13 residues. The CDR3 region is CASRHGAGYEQYF. The CDR3 DNA is TGTGCCAGCAGACACGGGGCGGGCTACGAGCAGTACTTC.

This clonotype was seen only a few times. The chain couples TRBV11-2 to TRBJ2-6, with TRBD1 as a possible D gene (6 bases). The germline V and J ends were trimmed by 4 bases and 4 bases, with 11 bases remaining between them. The CDR3 loop spans 15 amino acids. Germline CDR1 SGHAT, CDR2 FQNNGV. The chain's CDR3 is CASSYTGSGANVLTF. CDR3 DNA: TGTGCCAGCAGCTATACAGGGTCCGGGGCCAACGTCCTGACTTTC.

The CDR3 nucleotides read TGTGCCAGCAGCTGGAGCGGGAGCTCCTACAATGAGCAGTTCTTC. It yields the protein CASSWSGSSYNEQFF. The chain carries TRBV7-6 and TRBJ2-1; 8 positions agree with TRBD2. Germline lookup yields CDR1 SGHVS and CDR2 FNYEAQ. The CDR3 extends over 15 amino acids. Losses at the gene ends were 4 bases for V and 0 bases for J; bases not matched to a gene: 2.

The chain couples TRBV11-2 to TRBJ2-7, with TRBD2 as a possible D gene (6 bases). CDR3 length: 14 residues. V was shortened by 6 bases and J by 2 bases, with 14 bases between the two germline ends. Germline V gives CDR1 SGHAT, CDR2 FQNNGV. CDR3 residues: CASRTQGGTYEQYF. DNA of the CDR3: TGTGCCAGCAGAACCCAGGGAGGCACCTACGAGCAGTACTTC.

In this sample, this clonotype turned up a few times. The CDR3 sequence: CAISEVSAGGTDTQYF. DNA of the CDR3: TGTGCCATCAGTGAGGTATCGGCGGGAGGCACAGATACGCAGTATTTT. The chain is built from TRBV10-3 and TRBJ2-3; 7 bases map to TRBD2. CDR3 length equals 16 residues. J gave up 1 base and V 2 bases, and 6 bases lay outside the gene matches. The germline V gene encodes CDR1 ENHRY and CDR2 SYGVKD.

The chain is built from TRBV7-3 and TRBJ2-2; no clear D gene. CDR3 length equals 15 residues. Germline CDR1 is SGHTA and CDR2 is FQGTGA. Trimming removed 5 bases at V and 3 bases at J, with 13 bases between. The CDR3 sequence is CASSPGIGDTGELFF. DNA of the CDR3: TGTGCCAGCAGCCCCGGTATAGGTGACACCGGGGAGCTGTTTTTT.

Written as DNA, the CDR3 is TGCGCCAGCAGCCATCCCGAGGCGGGCAGATTTAGCACAGATACGCAGTATTTT. Translating gives CASSHPEAGRFSTDTQYF. This chain joins TRBV4-1 and TRBJ2-3; maybe TRBD2 (5 bases). The germline CDR1 and CDR2 sequences are MGHRA and YSYEKL. The CDR3 has 18 residues. V was shortened by 3 bases and J by 0 bases, with 19 bases between the two germline ends.

V gene TRBV4-3 combines with J gene TRBJ2-1; the match to TRBD2 covers 10 bases. J gave up 10 bases and V 0 bases, and 12 bases lay outside the gene matches. The CDR3 has 17 amino acids. Looked up from germline, CDR1 is LGHNA and CDR2 is YSLEER. As DNA, the CDR3 is TGCGCCAGCAGCCAAGATAGGCCTAGCGGGAGCATGGGGGAGCAGTTCTTC. Protein sequence: CASSQDRPSGSMGEQFF.

This chain connects TRBV13 to TRBJ2-5; D possibly uses TRBD1 or TRBD2 (5 bases each). V lost 4 bases and J 2 bases, leaving 11 bases between the germline ends. The CDR3 runs to 14 residues. The germline gives CDR1 PRHDT, CDR2 FYEKMQ (reference sequence). CDR3 sequence: CASSSRGGQETQYF. In nucleotides, the CDR3 is TGTGCCAGCAGCTCGAGGGGCGGACAAGAGACCCAGTACTTC.

The J gene is TRBJ2-2, the V gene TRBV5-1; D is uncertain. The CDR3 runs 19 residues. CDR1 is SGHRS, CDR2 YFSETQ, per germline. V was trimmed by 4 bases and J by 3 bases, leaving 25 bases between them. CDR3 loop: CASSLPRDIPYRHTGELFF. The CDR3 nucleotides read TGCGCCAGCAGCCTGCCCCGAGACATCCCGTATAGACACACCGGGGAGCTGTTTTTT.

This clonotype was seen a few times. The chain employs TRBV5-1 and TRBJ2-7; D is perhaps TRBD2 (6 bases). Trimming removed 4 bases from V and 1 base from J, with 12 bases in between. The CDR3 sequence is 14 residues long. Germline loops: CDR1 SGHRS, CDR2 YFSETQ. The CDR3 DNA sequence: TGCGCCAGCAGCGGGGACTCGGTTTCCTACGAGCAGTACTTC. It is translated as CASSGDSVSYEQYF.

In its sample, this clonotype was seen a few times. The chain has TRBV24-1 and TRBJ2-7; D uncertain. This CDR3 is 13 amino acids long. V gave up 1 base and J gave up 5 bases, with 8 bases separating them. Looked up from germline, CDR1 is KGHDR and CDR2 is SFDVKD. The DNA for the CDR3 is TGTGCCACCAGTGATTTCATCGGAAACGAGCAGTACTTC. Protein product: CATSDFIGNEQYF.

V is TRBV7-9 and J is TRBJ2-7; D gene unclear. V lost 6 bases to trimming and J lost 0 bases, with 12 bases between them. Germline CDR1 reads SEHNR; CDR2 reads FQNEAQ (reference sequence). The CDR3 consists of 14 residues. The CDR3, as DNA: TGTGCCAGCAGACCTGGCGACACCTCCTACGAGCAGTACTTC. It translates to CASRPGDTSYEQYF.

There are a few counts of this clonotype. The chain recombines TRBV10-3 with TRBJ2-7; either TRBD1 or TRBD2 may supply D (5 bases each). Trimming left V 10 bases short and J 0 bases short, with 16 bases between. The CDR3 is made up of 14 amino acids. Germline CDR1 and CDR2: ENHRY and SYGVKD. The CDR3 nucleotides are TGTGCCAGTTTGCCCGGGACCCGCTCCTACGAGCAGTACTTC. Amino acid sequence: CASLPGTRSYEQYF.

This clonotype was counted a few times. The rearrangement links TRBV29-1 to TRBJ2-7; 12 nucleotides line up with TRBD2. V lost 7 bases to trimming and J lost 4 bases; unmatched junction nucleotides: 5. The CDR3 is made up of 13 amino acids. From germline, CDR1 is SQVTM and CDR2 ANQGSEA. For the CDR3, the DNA is TGCAGCGCCTACACTAGCGGGGGGTACGAGCAGTACTTC. It codes for CSAYTSGGYEQYF.

The V call is TRBV7-9, the J call TRBJ2-7, with no clear D. The ends were cut back, 3 bases at V and 3 bases at J, with 9 bases in the middle. This CDR3 has 13 residues. From germline, CDR1 is SEHNR and CDR2 FQNEAQ (reference sequence). The CDR3 DNA sequence: TGTGCCAGCAGCTTTCCGGGTTTCTACGAGCAGTACTTC. Its protein is CASSFPGFYEQYF.